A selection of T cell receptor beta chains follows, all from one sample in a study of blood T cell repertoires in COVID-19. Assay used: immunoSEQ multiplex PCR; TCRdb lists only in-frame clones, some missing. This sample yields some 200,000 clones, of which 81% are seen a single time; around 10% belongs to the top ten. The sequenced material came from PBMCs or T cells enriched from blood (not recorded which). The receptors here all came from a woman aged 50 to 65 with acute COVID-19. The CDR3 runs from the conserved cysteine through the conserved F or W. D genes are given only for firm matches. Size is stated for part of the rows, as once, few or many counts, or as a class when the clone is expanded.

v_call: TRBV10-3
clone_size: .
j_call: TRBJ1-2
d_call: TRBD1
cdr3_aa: CAIRETGGNYGYTF
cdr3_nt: TGTGCCATCAGAGAGACAGGGGGTAACTATGGCTACACCTTC

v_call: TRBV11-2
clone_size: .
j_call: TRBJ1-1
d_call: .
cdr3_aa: CASSLGMVGMMNTEAFF
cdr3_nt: TGTGCCAGCAGCCTCGGGATGGTCGGGATGATGAACACTGAAGCTTTCTTT

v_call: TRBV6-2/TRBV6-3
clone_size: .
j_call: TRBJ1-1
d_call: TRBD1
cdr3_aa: CASSQDRVGAFF
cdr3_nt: TGTGCCAGCAGCCAAGACAGGGTGGGAGCTTTCTTT

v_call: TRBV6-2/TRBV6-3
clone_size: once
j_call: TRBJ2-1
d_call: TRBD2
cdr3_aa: CASSSGRTGLAGGYNEQFF
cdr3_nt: TGTGCCAGCAGTTCCGGGCGGACTGGACTAGCGGGGGGATACAATGAGCAGTTCTTC

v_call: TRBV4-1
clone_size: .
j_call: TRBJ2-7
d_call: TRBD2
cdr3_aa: CASSRGTSEFSYEQYF
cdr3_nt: TGCGCCAGCAGCCGGGGGACTAGCGAGTTCTCCTACGAGCAGTACTTC

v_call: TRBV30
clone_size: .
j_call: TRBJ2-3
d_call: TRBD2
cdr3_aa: CAWTSGRETDTQYF
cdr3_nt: TGTGCCTGGACTAGCGGGAGGGAGACAGATACGCAGTATTTT

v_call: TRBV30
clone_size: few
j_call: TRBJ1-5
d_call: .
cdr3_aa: CAWSVLSGNNQPQHF
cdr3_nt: TGTGCCTGGAGTGTACTTTCAGGGAACAATCAGCCCCAGCATTTT

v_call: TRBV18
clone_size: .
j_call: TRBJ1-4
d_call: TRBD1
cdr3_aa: CASSLGTGRNEKLFF
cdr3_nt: TGTGCCAGCTCACTTGGGACAGGGAGAAATGAAAAACTGTTTTTT

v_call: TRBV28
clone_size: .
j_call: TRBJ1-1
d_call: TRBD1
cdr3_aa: CASSRYPGGANTEAFF
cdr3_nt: TGTGCCAGCAGCCGATACCCAGGGGGTGCGAACACTGAAGCTTTCTTT

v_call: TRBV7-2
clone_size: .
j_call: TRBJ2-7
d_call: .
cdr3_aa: CASSLDSLHREQYF
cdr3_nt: TGTGCCAGCAGCTTAGACAGCCTACATCGTGAGCAGTACTTC

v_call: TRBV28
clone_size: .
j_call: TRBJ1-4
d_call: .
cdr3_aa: CASRPWWEREKLFF
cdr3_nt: TGTGCCAGCAGGCCGTGGTGGGAGAGGGAAAAACTGTTTTTT

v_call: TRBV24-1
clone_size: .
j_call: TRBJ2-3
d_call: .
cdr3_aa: CATSDRGRADTQYF
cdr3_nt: TGTGCCACCAGTGACCGAGGGAGAGCAGATACGCAGTATTTT

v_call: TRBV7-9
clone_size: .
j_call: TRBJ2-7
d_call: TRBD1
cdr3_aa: CASSIATGVTYEQYF
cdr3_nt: TGTGCCAGCAGCATAGCAACAGGGGTCACCTACGAGCAGTACTTC

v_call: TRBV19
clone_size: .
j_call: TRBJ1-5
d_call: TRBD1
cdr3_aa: CASNESGTGGRAQHF
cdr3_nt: TGTGCCAGTAACGAGTCCGGGACAGGGGGGCGAGCCCAGCATTTT

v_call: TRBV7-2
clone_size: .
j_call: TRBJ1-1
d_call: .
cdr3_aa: CASSADRNTEAFF
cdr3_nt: TGTGCCAGCAGCGCAGACAGGAACACTGAAGCTTTCTTT

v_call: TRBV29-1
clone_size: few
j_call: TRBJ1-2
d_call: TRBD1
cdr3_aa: CSVTSGGIYGYTF
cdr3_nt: TGCAGCGTTACCTCAGGGGGGATCTATGGCTACACCTTC

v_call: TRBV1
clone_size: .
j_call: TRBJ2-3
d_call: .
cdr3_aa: CTSRQIQGAVPDTQYF
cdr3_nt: TGCACCAGCAGACAAATACAGGGGGCGGTTCCAGATACGCAGTATTTT

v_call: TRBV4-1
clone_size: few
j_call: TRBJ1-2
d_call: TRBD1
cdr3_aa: CASSQLRGQGGYGYTF
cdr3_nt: TGCGCCAGCAGCCAACTGCGGGGACAGGGCGGATATGGCTACACCTTC

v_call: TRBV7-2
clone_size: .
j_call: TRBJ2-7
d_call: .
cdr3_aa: CASTTAYEQYF
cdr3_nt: TGTGCCAGCACTACAGCTTACGAGCAGTACTTC

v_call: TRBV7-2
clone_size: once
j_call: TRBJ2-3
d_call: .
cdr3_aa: CASLGWDTQYF
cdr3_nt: TGTGCCAGCCTCGGGTGGGATACGCAGTATTTT

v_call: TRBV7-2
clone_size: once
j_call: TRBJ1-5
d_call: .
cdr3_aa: CASSPDGGRTYQPQHF
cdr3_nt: TGTGCCAGCAGCCCGGATGGAGGCAGGACTTATCAGCCCCAGCATTTT

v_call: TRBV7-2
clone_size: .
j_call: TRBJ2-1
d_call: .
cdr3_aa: CASSLASGQLTEQFF
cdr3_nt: TGTGCCAGCAGCTTAGCGTCAGGGCAGCTTACAGAGCAGTTCTTC

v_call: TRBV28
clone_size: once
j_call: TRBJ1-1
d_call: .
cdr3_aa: CASSLRGSEAFF
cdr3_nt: TGTGCCAGCAGTTTAAGGGGGTCTGAAGCTTTCTTT

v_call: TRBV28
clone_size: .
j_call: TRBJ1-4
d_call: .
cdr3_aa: CASSLIDTLRGGKLFF
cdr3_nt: TGTGCCAGCAGTTTAATTGACACGCTTAGGGGGGGAAAACTGTTTTTT

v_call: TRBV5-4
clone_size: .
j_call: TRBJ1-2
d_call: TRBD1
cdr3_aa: CASSSGTANYGYTF
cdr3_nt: TGTGCCAGCAGCTCAGGGACAGCTAACTATGGCTACACCTTC

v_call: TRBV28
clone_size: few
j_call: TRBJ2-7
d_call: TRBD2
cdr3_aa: CASSLVGIAGGKYEQYF
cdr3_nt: TGTGCCAGCAGTTTGGTGGGGATAGCGGGAGGAAAGTACGAGCAGTACTTC

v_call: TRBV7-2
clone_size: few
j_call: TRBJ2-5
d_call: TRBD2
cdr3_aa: CASSRTSGGYQETQYF
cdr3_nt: TGTGCCAGCAGCCGGACTAGCGGAGGGTACCAAGAGACCCAGTACTTC

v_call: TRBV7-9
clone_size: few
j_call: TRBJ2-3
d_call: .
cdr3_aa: CASSRRRLSGLSQSDTQYF
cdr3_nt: TGTGCCAGCAGCCGTAGAAGATTATCTGGTTTATCGCAATCAGATACGCAGTATTTT